These 14 T cell receptor beta chains share one sample of origin, sequenced in a study of vaccination effects on CD4 cells after COVID-19. Profiled with immunoSEQ multiplex PCR; TCRdb holds only in-frame clones, not every one. Of tens of thousands of clones listed, 75% to 85% were seen once; the top ten hold 6%. The antigens of these receptors remain unknown. CD4+ T cells specific for antigen were expanded with viral peptide pools by the ViraFEST assay before sequencing. CD4+ T cells were isolated after 10 days of culture. In the vaccine recipients, nucleocapsid antibodies were negative and there was no prior SARS-CoV-2 infection. The sequenced sample was CD4+ T cells from PBMCs cultured with HCoV-OC43 spike peptides, obtained before COVID-19 vaccination. Subset described: HCoV-OC43 spike overlapping peptide pool stimulation. These receptors all come from a human donor who received a COVID-19 vaccine.

In its sample, this clone was seen a few times. The chain uses TRBV6-1 and TRBJ2-7, with D perhaps being TRBD1 or TRBD2 (5 bases each). The V gene's germline CDR1 is MNHNS and CDR2 SASEGT. With 2 bases removed from V and 3 bases from J, the gap between germline ends came to 8 bases. The CDR3 is 13 amino acids. Here the CDR3 DNA reads TGTGCCAGCAGTGAAAAGGGGAGCTACGAGCAGTACGTC. Protein: CASSEKGSYEQYV.

The chain couples TRBV5-4 to TRBJ2-5; D gene unclear. Per germline, CDR1 SGHNT and CDR2 YYREEE (reference sequence). The CDR3 totals 12 residues. Trimming left V 5 bases short and J 0 bases short, with 5 bases between. CDR3 loop: CASRRDQETQYF. CDR3 in DNA: TGTGCCAGCAGACGGGACCAAGAGACCCAGTACTTC. The complete variable domain, with remaining parts taken from reference TRBV5-4 and TRBJ2-5, reads ETGVTQSPTHLIKTRGQQVTLRCSSQSGHNTVSWYQQALGQGPQFIFQYYREEENGRGNFPPRFSGLQFPNYSSELNVNALELDDSALYLCASRRDQETQYFGPGTRLLVL.

The gene calls are TRBV6-5 and TRBJ2-7, with D hard to call. V was shortened by 6 bases and J by 2 bases, with 11 bases between the two germline ends. This CDR3 spans 13 amino acids. Germline CDR1 MNHEY, CDR2 SVGAGI. The CDR3 region has the DNA TGTGCCAGCAGCCCACGACTGACCTACGAGCAGTACGTC. It encodes CASSPRLTYEQYV.

The chain employs TRBV5-5 and TRBJ2-3; 7 nucleotides line up with TRBD2. Looked up from germline, CDR1 is SGHKS and CDR2 is YYEKEE (reference sequence). Germline trimming cut 1 base from V and 2 bases from J; bases unmatched to any gene: 4. The CDR3 has 15 amino acids. In DNA, the CDR3 is TGTGCCAGCAGCTTGTGGGGAGGGGACACAGATACGCAGTATTTT. It encodes CASSLWGGDTDTQYF.

This rearrangement joins TRBV15 to TRBJ1-6; the D gene is possibly TRBD1 (5 bases). V lost 0 bases and J lost 7, with 13 bases in between. There are 16 residues in the CDR3. Per the germline V gene, CDR1 is LNHNV and CDR2 is YYDKDF (reference sequence). Written as DNA, the CDR3 is TGTGCCACCAGCAGAGAGTTGAGGCAGGGAAATTCACCCCTCCACTTT. Encoded protein: CATSRELRQGNSPLHF.

This clone was seen a single time. The V call is TRBV6-5, the J call TRBJ1-3; a possible D gene is TRBD1 (5 bases). CDR1 MNHEY and CDR2 SVGAGI come from the germline V gene. Trimming stripped 6 bases from V and 0 bases from J, with 9 bases between. The CDR3 contains 14 residues. CDR3: CASSSGNSGNTIYF. Written as DNA, the CDR3 is TGTGCCAGCAGCTCAGGGAACTCTGGAAACACCATATATTTT.

The chain is built from TRBV19 and TRBJ2-2; D call uncertain. V lost 3 bases and J 4 bases, leaving 6 bases between the germline ends. Germline loops: CDR1 LNHDA, CDR2 SQIVND (reference sequence). The CDR3 extends over 13 amino acids. The CDR3 nucleotides read TGTGCCAGTAGTATGACGGGCACCGGGGAGCTGTTTTTT. Protein: CASSMTGTGELFF.

V gene TRBV29-1 combines with J gene TRBJ2-4; no firm D call. Germline V lookup: CDR1 SQVTM, CDR2 ANQGSEA. This CDR3 spans 12 amino acids. Trimming removed 3 bases at V and 4 bases at J, with 7 bases between. For the CDR3, the DNA is TGCAGCGTTGAGCCCGCGAAAAACATTCAGTACTTC. It encodes CSVEPAKNIQYF.

The chain uses TRBV29-1 and TRBJ2-2; 8 bases agree with TRBD1. Per germline, CDR1 SQVTM and CDR2 ANQGSEA. This CDR3 has 17 amino acids. The trim removed 0 bases at V and 3 bases at J, leaving 9 bases unmatched. The CDR3: CSVEDRGRTGHTGELFF. In nucleotides, the CDR3 is TGCAGCGTTGAAGATCGTGGACGGACAGGGCACACCGGGGAGCTGTTTTTT.

In this sample, this clone turned up once. The genes are TRBV6-5 and TRBJ2-7, with 7 bases matching TRBD1. Germline loops: CDR1 MNHEY, CDR2 SVGAGI. Losses at the gene ends were 5 bases for V and 6 bases for J; bases not matched to a gene: 7. The CDR3 has 13 amino acids. Written as DNA, the CDR3 is TGTGCCAGCAGTAGACAGGGTATCACCGAGCAGTACGTC. Translated, it gives CASSRQGITEQYV.

This chain connects TRBV10-3 to TRBJ1-2, with 7 nucleotides matching TRBD1. The CDR3 runs 14 residues. Trimming removed 5 bases from V and 4 bases from J; junction bases left unmatched: 7. Germline CDR1 ENHRY, CDR2 SYGVKD. CDR3 sequence reads: CAISYRGSGYGYTF. The CDR3 DNA follows: TGTGCCATCAGTTACAGGGGATCAGGCTATGGCTACACCTTC.

The rearrangement uses TRBV7-3 and TRBJ2-2, with 7 positions matching TRBD2. V shed 6 bases and J 4 bases; nucleotides not matched to a gene: 11. The CDR3 extends over 16 amino acids. Per germline, CDR1 SGHTA and CDR2 FQGTGA. Written as DNA, the CDR3 is TGTGCCAGCAGTTCCTTCGGACTAGTAGGCACCGGGGAGCTGTTTTTT. This codes for CASSSFGLVGTGELFF.

This clone was seen once. CDR3 loop: CASRAGWLNTEAFF. The CDR3, as DNA: TGTGCCAGCAGAGCAGGGTGGCTGAACACTGAAGCTTTCTTT. The V and J genes are TRBV19 and TRBJ1-1; TRBD1 is a possible D gene (5 bases). Germline V lookup: CDR1 LNHDA, CDR2 SQIVND (reference sequence). The V end was cut by 9 bases, the J end by 0 bases, with 14 bases between. The length of the CDR3 is 14 residues.

The chain has TRBV5-1 and TRBJ2-5, with D perhaps TRBD1 (6 bases). This CDR3 has 17 amino acids. CDR1 is SGHRS and CDR2 is YFSETQ in the germline V gene. Trimming left V 2 bases short and J 5 bases short, with 22 bases between. The DNA for the CDR3 is TGCGCCAGCAGCTTTCGTGTGCGACAGGCCCTTGGGGAGACCCAGTACTTC. Encoded protein: CASSFRVRQALGETQYF.